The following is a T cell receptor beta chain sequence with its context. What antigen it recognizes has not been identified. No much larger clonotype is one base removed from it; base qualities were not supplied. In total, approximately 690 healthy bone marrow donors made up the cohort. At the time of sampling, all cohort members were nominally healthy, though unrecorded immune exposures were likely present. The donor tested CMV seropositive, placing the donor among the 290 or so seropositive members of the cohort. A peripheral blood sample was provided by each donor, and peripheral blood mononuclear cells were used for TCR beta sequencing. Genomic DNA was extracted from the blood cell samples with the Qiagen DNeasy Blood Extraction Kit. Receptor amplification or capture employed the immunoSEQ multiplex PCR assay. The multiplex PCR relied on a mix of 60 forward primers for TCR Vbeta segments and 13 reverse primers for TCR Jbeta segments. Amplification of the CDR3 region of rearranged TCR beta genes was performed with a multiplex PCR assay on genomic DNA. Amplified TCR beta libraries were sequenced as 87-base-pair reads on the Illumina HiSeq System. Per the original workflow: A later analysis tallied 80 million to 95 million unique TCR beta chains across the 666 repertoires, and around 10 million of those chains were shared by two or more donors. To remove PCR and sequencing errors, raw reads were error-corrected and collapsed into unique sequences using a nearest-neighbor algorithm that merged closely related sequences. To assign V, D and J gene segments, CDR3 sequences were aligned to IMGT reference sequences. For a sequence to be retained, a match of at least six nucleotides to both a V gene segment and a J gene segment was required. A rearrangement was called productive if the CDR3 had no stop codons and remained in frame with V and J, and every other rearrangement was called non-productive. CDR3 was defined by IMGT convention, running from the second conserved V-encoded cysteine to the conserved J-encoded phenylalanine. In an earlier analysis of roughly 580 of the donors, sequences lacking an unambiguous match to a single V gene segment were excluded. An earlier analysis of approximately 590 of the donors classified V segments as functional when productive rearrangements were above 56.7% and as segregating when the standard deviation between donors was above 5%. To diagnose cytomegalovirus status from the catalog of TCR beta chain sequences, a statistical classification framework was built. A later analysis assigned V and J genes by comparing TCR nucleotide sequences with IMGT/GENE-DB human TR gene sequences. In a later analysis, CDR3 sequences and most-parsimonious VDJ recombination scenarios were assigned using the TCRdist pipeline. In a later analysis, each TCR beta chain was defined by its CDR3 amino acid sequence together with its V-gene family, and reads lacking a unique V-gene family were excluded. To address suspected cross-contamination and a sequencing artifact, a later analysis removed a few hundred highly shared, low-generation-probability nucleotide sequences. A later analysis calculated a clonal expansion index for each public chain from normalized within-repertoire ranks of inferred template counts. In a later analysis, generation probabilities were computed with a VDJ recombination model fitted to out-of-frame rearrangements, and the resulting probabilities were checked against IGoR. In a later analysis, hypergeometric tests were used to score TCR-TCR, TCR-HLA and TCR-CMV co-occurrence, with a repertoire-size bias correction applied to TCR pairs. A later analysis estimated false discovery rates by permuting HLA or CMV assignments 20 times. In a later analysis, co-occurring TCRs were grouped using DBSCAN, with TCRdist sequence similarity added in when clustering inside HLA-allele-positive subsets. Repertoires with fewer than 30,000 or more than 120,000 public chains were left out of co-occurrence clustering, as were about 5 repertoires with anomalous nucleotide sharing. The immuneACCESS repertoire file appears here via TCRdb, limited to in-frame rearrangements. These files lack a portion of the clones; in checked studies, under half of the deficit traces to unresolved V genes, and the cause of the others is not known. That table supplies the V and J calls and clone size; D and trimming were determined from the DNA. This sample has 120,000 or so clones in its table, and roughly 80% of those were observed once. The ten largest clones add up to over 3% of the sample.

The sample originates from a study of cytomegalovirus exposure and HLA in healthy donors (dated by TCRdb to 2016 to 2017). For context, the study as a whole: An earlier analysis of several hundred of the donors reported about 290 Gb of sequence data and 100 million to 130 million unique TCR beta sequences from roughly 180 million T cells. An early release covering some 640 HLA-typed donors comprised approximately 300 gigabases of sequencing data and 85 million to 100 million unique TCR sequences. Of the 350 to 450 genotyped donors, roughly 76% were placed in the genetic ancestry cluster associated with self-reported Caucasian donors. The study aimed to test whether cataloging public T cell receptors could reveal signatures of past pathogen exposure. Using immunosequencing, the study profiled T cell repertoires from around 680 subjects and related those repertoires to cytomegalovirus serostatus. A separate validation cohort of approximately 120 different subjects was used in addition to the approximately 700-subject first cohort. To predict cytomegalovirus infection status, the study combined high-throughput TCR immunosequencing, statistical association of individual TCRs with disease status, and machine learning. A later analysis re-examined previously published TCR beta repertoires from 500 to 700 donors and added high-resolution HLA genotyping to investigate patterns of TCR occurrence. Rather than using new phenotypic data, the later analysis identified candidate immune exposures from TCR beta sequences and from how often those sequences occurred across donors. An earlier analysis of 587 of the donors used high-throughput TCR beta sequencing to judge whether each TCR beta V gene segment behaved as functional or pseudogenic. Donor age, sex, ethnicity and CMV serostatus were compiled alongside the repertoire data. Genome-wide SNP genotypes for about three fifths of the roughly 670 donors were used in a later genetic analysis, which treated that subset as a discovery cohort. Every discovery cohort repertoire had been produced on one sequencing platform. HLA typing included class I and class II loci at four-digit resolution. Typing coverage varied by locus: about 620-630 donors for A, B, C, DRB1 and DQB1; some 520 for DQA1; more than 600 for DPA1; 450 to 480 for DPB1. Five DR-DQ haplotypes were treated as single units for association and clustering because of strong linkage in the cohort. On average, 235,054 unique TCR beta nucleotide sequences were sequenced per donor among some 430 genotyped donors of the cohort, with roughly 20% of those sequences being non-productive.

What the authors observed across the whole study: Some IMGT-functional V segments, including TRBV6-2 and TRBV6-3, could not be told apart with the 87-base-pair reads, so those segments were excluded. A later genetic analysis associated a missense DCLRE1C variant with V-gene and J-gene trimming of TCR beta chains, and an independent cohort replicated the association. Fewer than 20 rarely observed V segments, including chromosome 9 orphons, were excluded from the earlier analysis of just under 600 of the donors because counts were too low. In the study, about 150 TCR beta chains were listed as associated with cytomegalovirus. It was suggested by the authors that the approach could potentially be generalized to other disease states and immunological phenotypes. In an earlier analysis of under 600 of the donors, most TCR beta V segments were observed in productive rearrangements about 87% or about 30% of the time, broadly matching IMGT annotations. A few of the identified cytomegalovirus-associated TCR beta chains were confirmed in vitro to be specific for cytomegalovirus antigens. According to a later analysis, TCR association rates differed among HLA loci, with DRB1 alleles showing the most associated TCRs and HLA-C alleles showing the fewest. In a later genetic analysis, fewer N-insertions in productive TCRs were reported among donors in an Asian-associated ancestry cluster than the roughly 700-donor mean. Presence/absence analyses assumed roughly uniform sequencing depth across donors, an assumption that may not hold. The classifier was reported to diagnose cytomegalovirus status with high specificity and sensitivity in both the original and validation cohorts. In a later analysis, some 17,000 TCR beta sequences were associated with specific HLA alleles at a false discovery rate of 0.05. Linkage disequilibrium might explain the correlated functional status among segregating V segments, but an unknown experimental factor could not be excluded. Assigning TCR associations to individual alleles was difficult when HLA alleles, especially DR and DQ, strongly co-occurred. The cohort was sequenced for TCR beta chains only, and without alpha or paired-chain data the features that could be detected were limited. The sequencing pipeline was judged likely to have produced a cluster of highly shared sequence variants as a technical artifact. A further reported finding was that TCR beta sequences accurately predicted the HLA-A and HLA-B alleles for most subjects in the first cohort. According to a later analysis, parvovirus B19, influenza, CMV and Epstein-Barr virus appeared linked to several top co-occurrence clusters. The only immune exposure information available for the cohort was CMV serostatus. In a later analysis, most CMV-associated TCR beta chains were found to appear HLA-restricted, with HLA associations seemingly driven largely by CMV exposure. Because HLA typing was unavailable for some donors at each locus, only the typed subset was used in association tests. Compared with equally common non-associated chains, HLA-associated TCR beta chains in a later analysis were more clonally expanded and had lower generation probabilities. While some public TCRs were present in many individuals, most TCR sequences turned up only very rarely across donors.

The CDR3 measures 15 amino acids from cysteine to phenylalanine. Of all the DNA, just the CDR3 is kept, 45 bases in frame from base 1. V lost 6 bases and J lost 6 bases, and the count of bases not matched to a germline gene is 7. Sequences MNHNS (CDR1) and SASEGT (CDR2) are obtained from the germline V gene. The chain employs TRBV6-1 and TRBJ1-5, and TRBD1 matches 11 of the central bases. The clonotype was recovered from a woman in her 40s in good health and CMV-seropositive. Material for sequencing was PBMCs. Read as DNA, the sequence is TGTGCCAGCAGAGGGACAGGGGGTTTCTCTCAGCCCCAGCATTTT. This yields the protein CASRGTGGFSQPQHF.